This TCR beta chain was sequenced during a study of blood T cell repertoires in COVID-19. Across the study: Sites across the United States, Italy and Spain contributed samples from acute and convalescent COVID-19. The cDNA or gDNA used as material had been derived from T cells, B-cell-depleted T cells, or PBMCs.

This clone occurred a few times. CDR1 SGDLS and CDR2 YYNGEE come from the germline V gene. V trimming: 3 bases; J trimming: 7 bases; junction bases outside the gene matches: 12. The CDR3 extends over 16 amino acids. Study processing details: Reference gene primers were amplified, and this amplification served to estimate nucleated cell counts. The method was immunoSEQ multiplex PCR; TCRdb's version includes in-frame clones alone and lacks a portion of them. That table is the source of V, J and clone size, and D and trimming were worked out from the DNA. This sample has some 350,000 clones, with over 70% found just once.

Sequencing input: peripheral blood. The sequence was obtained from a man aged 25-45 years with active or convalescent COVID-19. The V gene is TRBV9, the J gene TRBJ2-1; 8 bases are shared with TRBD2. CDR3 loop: CASSGRVSGSRNEQFF. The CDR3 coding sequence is TGTGCCAGCAGCGGTAGGGTCAGCGGGAGTAGAAATGAGCAGTTCTTC.